This T cell receptor beta chain emerged from a study of blood T cell repertoires in COVID-19. Per the germline V gene, CDR1 is KGHDR and CDR2 is SFDVKD. The V end was cut by 4 bases, the J end by 4 bases, with 14 bases between. This CDR3 region has 15 residues. Original data processing: For nucleated cells, counts were estimated from reference gene primer amplification. The table came from immunoSEQ multiplex PCR; TCRdb's copy has only in-frame clones and leaves some out. V, J and clone size derive from that table, while D and trimming were established from the DNA sequence. The sample lists roughly 220,000 clones, about 88% occurring once.

The clonotype comes from a man in his 60s with acute or convalescent COVID-19. The sample taken for sequencing was peripheral blood. The chain carries TRBV24-1 and TRBJ2-3; tentative D call: TRBD2 (6 bases). CDR3 residues: CATSDRDGGSDTQYF. In DNA, the CDR3 is TGTGCCACCAGTGACCGCGACGGGGGTTCAGATACGCAGTATTTT.